The source of this T cell receptor (beta chain) is a study of graft-versus-host responses after intestinal transplantation. This clone appeared a few times. Its target is not known. Trimming pared 5 bases from V and 3 bases from J, leaving 10 bases between. CDR1 and CDR2 (germline): LNHDA, SQIVND (reference sequence). This CDR3 contains 13 residues. The repertoire was sequenced with immunoSEQ multiplex PCR; TCRdb's copy has only in-frame clones and lacks some. The data hold roughly 100,000 clones, with about nine tenths observed a single time. The receptor was isolated from a human donor who was the organ donor for an intestinal transplant. The specimen was unstimulated CD4+ T cells sorted from spleen or lymph node cells, collected before transplant. This chain links TRBV19 with TRBJ1-1; D is unclear. CDR3 bases: TGTGCCAGTAGTTTCAGTTCTTACACTGAAGCTTTCTTT. It translates to CASSFSSYTEAFF.